This TCR beta chain was identified during a study of post-analysis software for immune sequencing data. TCR beta cDNA libraries included unique molecular identifiers. Each CDR3 protein is one row after TCRdb ran MiXCR on the PCR reads. In the table there are roughly 400,000 distinct CDR3 sequences, 30% to 40% of which are singletons. Germline CDR1 is SQVTM and CDR2 is ANQGSEA. The CDR3 covers 12 residues. Trimming took off 6 bases at V and 5 bases at J, with 13 bases between the two ends. This clonotype was seen more than once but under ten times. The antigen is not known. Study-level findings and limits: With TRBV5-6, TRBV5-1 and TRBV20-1 included, several TRBV segments were more frequent in patients than in controls.

This clonotype was obtained from a girl aged 2-10 years with multiple sclerosis. The sequencing input was blood. The chain combines TRBV29-1 with TRBJ1-1; maybe TRBD1 (5 bases). CDR3 nucleotide sequence: TGCAGCGTAGAGGACATAGATACTGAAGCTTTCTTT. Translation: CSVEDIDTEAFF.